The 26 T cell receptor beta chains given below trace back to one sample, sequenced in a study of blood T cell repertoires in COVID-19. TCRdb's table, derived via immunoSEQ multiplex PCR, lists solely in-frame clones and lacks some. The sample lists some 200,000 clones, approximately 82% occurring once. The sample taken for sequencing was peripheral blood. Receptors originate from a human donor with acute or convalescent COVID-19. The donor label of this sample is uncertain.

Here the CDR3 reads CASSLKQLNYGYTF. The CDR3 region has the DNA TGTGCCAGCAGCTTAAAACAGCTTAACTATGGCTACACCTTC. The V and J genes are TRBV7-8 and TRBJ1-2; D is unclear. CDR1 SGHVS and CDR2 FQNEAQ come from the germline V gene. Trimming stripped 2 bases from V and 1 base from J, with 8 bases between. The CDR3 sequence is 14 residues long.

This sequence joins TRBV12-3 or TRBV12-4 and TRBJ1-6; the D gene is possibly TRBD1 (6 bases). This CDR3 region has 11 residues. Trimming removed 4 bases from V and 14 bases from J, with 9 bases in between. In DNA, the CDR3 is TGTGCCAGCAGTTCCGGACAGTCCCTCCACTTT. Amino acid sequence: CASSSGQSLHF.

The chain couples TRBV14 to TRBJ2-1, with a possible D match to TRBD2 (7 bases). With 3 bases removed from V and 2 bases from J, the gap between germline ends came to 14 bases. Germline CDR1 SGHDN, CDR2 FVKESK. The CDR3 consists of 16 residues. CDR3 sequence: CASSHPIGGAYNEQFF. CDR3 bases: TGTGCCAGCAGCCACCCCATAGGGGGGGCCTACAATGAGCAGTTCTTC.

This rearrangement joins TRBV14 to TRBJ2-3; 11 nucleotides align to TRBD2. This CDR3 is built from 15 residues. Trimming removed 1 base from V and 3 bases from J; junction bases left unmatched: 0. Germline-derived CDR1 and CDR2 are SGHDN and FVKESK. The CDR3 loop reads CASSQGLAGTDTQYF. CDR3 sequence (DNA): TGTGCCAGCAGCCAAGGACTAGCGGGAACAGATACGCAGTATTTT.

V usage is TRBV6-1 and J usage is TRBJ1-3; TRBD1 is a possible D gene (6 bases). There are 15 residues in the CDR3. Trimming cost V 1 base and J 3 bases, with 10 bases left between them. Germline CDR1 is MNHNS and CDR2 is SASEGT. This chain's CDR3 is CASSEDPGVGNTIYF. The CDR3 region has the DNA TGTGCCAGCAGTGAAGACCCAGGGGTTGGAAACACCATATATTTT.

The V call is TRBV24-1, the J call TRBJ2-7; a weak D match, TRBD1 (7 bases). The germline V gene encodes CDR1 KGHDR and CDR2 SFDVKD. V was trimmed by 5 bases and J by 6 bases, leaving 16 bases between them. This CDR3 is built from 14 residues. This chain's CDR3 is CATSALGGGGEQYF. The CDR3 DNA reads TGTGCCACCAGTGCCTTAGGAGGGGGCGGCGAGCAGTACTTC.

CDR3 amino acids: CASSQAPGNSYNEQFF. The CDR3 nucleotides read TGCGCCAGCAGCCAGGCTCCGGGGAACTCCTACAATGAGCAGTTCTTC. The rearrangement joins TRBV4-3 to TRBJ2-1; maybe TRBD2 (5 bases). The germline V and J ends were trimmed by 3 bases and 0 bases, with 12 bases remaining between them. The length of the CDR3 is 16 residues. Germline V lookup: CDR1 LGHNA, CDR2 YSLEER.

The chain combines TRBV6-5 with TRBJ2-1; 12 positions match TRBD2. CDR1 and CDR2 (germline): MNHEY, SVGAGI. V was pared by 7 bases and J by 6 bases, with 7 bases of the junction left unmatched. This CDR3 is built from 15 residues. The CDR3 region has the DNA TGTGCCAGCACCAAAAGACTAGCGGGAGTCAATGAGCAGTTCTTC. It specifies CASTKRLAGVNEQFF.

The rearrangement links TRBV6-1 to TRBJ2-4; a possible D gene is TRBD2 (7 bases). The CDR3 has 18 residues. V dropped 0 bases and J dropped 1 base, with 16 bases sitting between them. Germline V gene data show CDR1 as MNHNS and CDR2 as SASEGT. The CDR3 loop is CASSEALPGGSAKNIQYF. The CDR3 DNA reads as TGTGCCAGCAGTGAAGCGCTTCCGGGGGGCTCGGCCAAAAACATTCAGTACTTC.

For this clone: One end of the junction is discordant with germline, which a read error may explain. The chain is built from TRBV30 and TRBJ1-2; TRBD1 aligns across 8 bases. Per the germline V gene, CDR1 is GTSNPN and CDR2 is SVGIG (reference sequence). The CDR3 is made up of 13 amino acids. Here the CDR3 DNA reads TGTGCCGGGAGACAGGGGAGGAACTATGGCTACACCTTC. Its translation is CAGRQGRNYGYTF. Variable domain in full (rest from reference TRBV30 and TRBJ1-2): SQTIHQWPATLVQPVGSPLSLECTVEGTSNPNLYWYRQAAGRGLQLLFYSVGIGQISSEVPQNLSASRPQDRQFILSSKKLLLSDSGFYLCAGRQGRNYGYTFGSGTRLTVV.

V and J are TRBV7-2 and TRBJ2-1, with 7 bases that match TRBD2. The CDR3 is 14 amino acids. Germline V gene data show CDR1 as SGHTA and CDR2 as FQGNSA. Trimming cost V 4 bases and J 4 bases; bases outside gene matches: 4. In nucleotides, the CDR3 is TGTGCCAGCAGCTCCAAGCGGGGTTACAATGAGCAGTTCTTC. Residues: CASSSKRGYNEQFF. The whole variable domain, remainder taken from reference TRBV7-2 and TRBJ2-1, is GAGVSQSPSNKVTEKGKDVELRCDPISGHTALYWYRQSLGQGLEFLIYFQGNSAPDKSGLPSDRFSAERTGGSVSTLTIQRTQQEDSAVYLCASSSKRGYNEQFFGPGTRLTVL.

The CDR3 reads CASGTVPGETQYF. In nucleotides, the CDR3 is TGTGCCAGCGGAACCGTCCCGGGGGAGACCCAGTACTTC. This chain joins TRBV2 and TRBJ2-5; possibly TRBD2 for D (5 bases). Per the germline V gene, CDR1 is SNHLY and CDR2 is FYNNEI. This CDR3 region has 13 residues. V was trimmed by 8 bases and J by 5 bases, leaving 15 bases between them.

This chain uses TRBV6-2 or TRBV6-3 with TRBJ1-2; D gene ambiguous. Trimming removed 1 base from V and 4 bases from J, with 13 bases in between. Per the germline V gene, CDR1 is MNHEY and CDR2 is SVGEGT. The CDR3 spans 15 residues. The CDR3 reads CASSYYREASYGYTF. The CDR3 nucleotides read TGTGCCAGCAGTTACTATCGGGAGGCCTCCTATGGCTACACCTTC.

V gene TRBV18 combines with J gene TRBJ1-1; D unresolved. V dropped 6 bases and J dropped 3 bases, with 14 bases sitting between them. The CDR3 is made up of 14 amino acids. Germline V gene lookup returns CDR1 KGHSH and CDR2 LQKENI. The CDR3 is CASSPTRSDTEAFF. The CDR3 DNA reads TGTGCCAGCTCCCCCACAAGGAGCGACACTGAAGCTTTCTTT.

The chain has TRBV7-9 and TRBJ2-1; TRBD2 matches 12 bases. Germline CDR1 and CDR2: SEHNR and FQNEAQ (reference sequence). The CDR3 has 15 amino acids. V was pared by 6 bases and J by 6 bases, with 6 bases of the junction left unmatched. This CDR3 reads CASSSGGLAGNEQFF. As DNA, the CDR3 is TGTGCCAGCAGTTCCGGGGGACTAGCGGGCAATGAGCAGTTCTTC.

V gene TRBV2 combines with J gene TRBJ1-1; D unresolved. Germline CDR1 and CDR2: SNHLY and FYNNEI. The CDR3 contains 14 residues. Between the trimmed V and J ends, which lost 3 bases and 5 bases, there was a span of 13 bases. The CDR3 nucleotides are TGTGCCAGCAGTGAGGGAGGGCTTGGAACTGAAGCTTTCTTT. It yields the protein CASSEGGLGTEAFF.

The V and J genes are TRBV6-6 and TRBJ2-3; TRBD2 aligns across 9 bases. Germline V gene sequence: CDR1 MNHNY, CDR2 SVGAGI (reference sequence). The CDR3 is made up of 14 amino acids. After removal of 6 bases from V and 8 bases from J, the junction contained 9 bases not matched to a gene. CDR3 protein: CASRTSGVIGTQYF. CDR3 coding DNA: TGTGCCAGCAGGACTAGCGGAGTCATCGGTACGCAGTATTTT.

The gene calls are TRBV2 and TRBJ1-1, with 10 bases that match TRBD1. This CDR3 has 14 residues. Germline trimming cut 2 bases from V and 4 bases from J; bases unmatched to any gene: 1. Germline V gene lookup returns CDR1 SNHLY and CDR2 FYNNEI. The CDR3 loop reads CASSERDRGTEAFF. The CDR3 bases are TGTGCCAGCAGTGAACGGGACAGGGGCACTGAAGCTTTCTTT.

The chain couples TRBV19 to TRBJ1-4; D is unclear. Trimming left V 3 bases short and J 4 bases short, with 6 bases between. This CDR3 spans 13 amino acids. CDR1 LNHDA and CDR2 SQIVND come from the germline V gene (reference sequence). The CDR3 DNA reads TGTGCCAGTAGTATCGGTCTTAATGAAAAACTGTTTTTT. Translation: CASSIGLNEKLFF. Full variable domain (remainder filled in from reference TRBV19 and TRBJ1-4): DGGITQSPKYLFRKEGQNVTLSCEQNLNHDAMYWYRQDPGQGLRLIYYSQIVNDFQKGDIAEGYSVSREKKESFPLTVTSAQKNPTAFYLCASSIGLNEKLFFGSGTQLSVL.

The chain uses TRBV9 and TRBJ2-2; 11 bases are shared with TRBD2. V shed 3 bases and J 3 bases; nucleotides not matched to a gene: 4. The length of the CDR3 is 16 residues. CDR1 is SGDLS and CDR2 is YYNGEE in the germline V gene. The DNA for the CDR3 is TGTGCCAGCAGCGATCAACTAGCGGGAGACACCGGGGAGCTGTTTTTT. As protein: CASSDQLAGDTGELFF.

This clone was picked up one time. The chain recombines TRBV2 with TRBJ1-5; tentative D call: TRBD1 (6 bases). The V gene's germline CDR1 is SNHLY and CDR2 FYNNEI. The CDR3 runs to 14 residues. Trimming took off 2 bases at V and 2 bases at J, with 7 bases between the two ends. The CDR3, as DNA: TGTGCCAGCAGTGAAAACAGGGGCAATCAGCCCCAGCATTTT. Residues: CASSENRGNQPQHF. The whole variable domain, filled in from reference TRBV2 and TRBJ1-5, reads EPEVTQTPSHQVTQMGQEVILRCVPISNHLYFYWYRQILGQKVEFLVSFYNNEISEKSEIFDDQFSVERPDGSNFTLKIRSTKLEDSAMYFCASSENRGNQPQHFGDGTRLSIL.

The chain carries TRBV10-1 and TRBJ1-5; D possibly corresponds to TRBD1 (5 bases). V lost 7 bases, J lost 7 bases, and 11 bases lay in between. CDR3 size: 12 residues. Germline values: CDR1 WNHNN, CDR2 SYGVQD (reference sequence). Written as DNA, the CDR3 is TGCGCCAGCAAGCAGGGCGGACAGCCCCAGCATTTT. It specifies CASKQGGQPQHF.

The chain employs TRBV12-3 or TRBV12-4 and TRBJ2-3; TRBD1 matches at 8 bases. The CDR3 contains 13 residues. J lost 10 bases, V lost 2 bases, and 5 bases had no gene match. CDR3 sequence (DNA): TGTGCCAGCAGTTTAAGGGGACAGGATCCGCAGTATTTT. Translation gives CASSLRGQDPQYF.

The chain employs TRBV5-6 and TRBJ1-1, with 8 bases matching TRBD1. Trimming at V came to 1 base and at J to 4 bases, leaving 9 bases not matched to a gene. From germline, CDR1 is SGHDT and CDR2 YYEEEE. The CDR3 spans 16 residues. As DNA, the CDR3 is TGTGCCAGCAGCTTGTGGACAGGGACGGGGCCCACTGAAGCTTTCTTT. Protein product: CASSLWTGTGPTEAFF.

The V and J genes are TRBV3-1 (or the pseudogene TRBV3-2) and TRBJ1-2, with D possibly TRBD1 on 5 matching bases. Trimming took 0 bases from V and 4 from J, leaving 9 bases between them. The V gene's germline CDR1 is LGHDT and CDR2 YNNKEL (reference sequence). This CDR3 comprises 14 residues. CDR3 protein: CASSQDTGVYGYTF. In DNA, the CDR3 is TGTGCCAGCAGCCAAGATACGGGGGTCTATGGCTACACCTTC.

This clone was seen a handful of times. V is TRBV5-6 and J is TRBJ2-5; the match to TRBD1 covers 9 bases. J was trimmed by 5 bases and V by 3 bases; bases with no gene match: 8. The CDR3 has 15 amino acids. Germline lookup yields CDR1 SGHDT and CDR2 YYEEEE. The CDR3 sequence: CASSSLQGAGETQYF. CDR3 coding DNA: TGTGCCAGCAGCTCTTTACAGGGGGCAGGGGAGACCCAGTACTTC.